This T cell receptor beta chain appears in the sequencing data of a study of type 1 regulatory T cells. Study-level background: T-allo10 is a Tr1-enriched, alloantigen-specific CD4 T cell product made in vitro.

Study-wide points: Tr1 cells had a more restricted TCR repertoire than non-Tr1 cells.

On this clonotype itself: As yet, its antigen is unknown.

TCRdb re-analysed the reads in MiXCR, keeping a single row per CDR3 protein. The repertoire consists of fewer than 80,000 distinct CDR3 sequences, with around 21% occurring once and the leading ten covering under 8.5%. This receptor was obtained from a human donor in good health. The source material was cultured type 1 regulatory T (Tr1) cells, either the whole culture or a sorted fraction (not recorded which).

CDR3 loop: CASSPIIPQETQYF. The CDR3 DNA reads TGTGCCAGCAGCCCCATAATTCCCCAAGAGACCCAGTACTTC. The chain employs TRBV7-2 and TRBJ2-5; D remains unclear. Trimming stripped 5 bases from V and 1 base from J, with 11 bases between. The CDR3 totals 14 residues. CDR1 is SGHTA, CDR2 FQGNSA, per germline.